One sample yielded the 20 T cell receptor beta chains listed below, sequenced in a study of shared clonotypes between healthy human individuals. The table came from immunoSEQ multiplex PCR; TCRdb's copy has only in-frame clones and leaves some out. Seen here are approximately 530,000 clones, 90% to 96% observed once, and the top ten hold 0.064%. Sequenced sample: naive CD4+ T cells sorted from blood. Noted subset: CD45RA+ positively selected. Receptor source: a woman under 40 in good health.

This clone was detected once. The rearrangement joins TRBV10-3 to TRBJ2-2, with D possibly matching TRBD2 (6 bases). The germline V gene has CDR1 ENHRY and CDR2 SYGVKD. The CDR3 covers 15 residues. Trimming stripped 0 bases from V and 4 bases from J, with 9 bases between. The CDR3 coding sequence is TGTGCCATCAGTGAGTCGGGACTTTTCACCGGGGAGCTGTTTTTT. It is translated as CAISESGLFTGELFF.

The chain couples TRBV14 to TRBJ2-7; D uncertain. The CDR3 length is 12 residues. The germline V gene has CDR1 SGHDN and CDR2 FVKESK. Trimming took 1 base from V and 6 from J, leaving 7 bases between them. The CDR3 coding sequence is TGTGCCAGCAGCCAAGTCCGCGGCGAGCAGTACTTC. The encoded protein is CASSQVRGEQYF.

This clone appeared once. The chain recombines TRBV27 with TRBJ1-1; 7 positions match TRBD1. Trimming cost V 5 bases and J 5 bases; bases outside gene matches: 8. CDR3 length equals 14 residues. CDR1 is MNHEY and CDR2 is SMNVEV in the germline V gene (reference sequence). The CDR3 DNA follows: TGTGCCAGCAGTCTTTTCGACAGGGTTACTGAAGCTTTCTTT. Protein: CASSLFDRVTEAFF.

The chain has TRBV5-4 and TRBJ2-5; TRBD1 might be the D (5 bases). Trimming removed 3 bases at V and 5 bases at J, with 17 bases between. The CDR3 runs to 15 residues. Per the germline V gene, CDR1 is SGHNT and CDR2 is YYREEE (reference sequence). CDR3 protein: CASSSATKGYETQYF. DNA for the CDR3: TGTGCCAGCAGCTCCGCGACCAAGGGGTACGAGACCCAGTACTTC.

The rearrangement links TRBV28 to TRBJ1-1; D may be TRBD1 (6 bases). Between the trimmed V and J ends, which lost 2 bases and 7 bases, there was a span of 11 bases. Germline CDR1 MDHEN, CDR2 SYDVKM. The CDR3 contains 13 residues. The CDR3 loop reads CASSLDRSVEAFF. In nucleotides, the CDR3 is TGTGCCAGCAGTTTAGACAGGAGTGTTGAAGCTTTCTTT.

This chain links TRBV5-6 with TRBJ2-2, with 9 positions matching TRBD1. The CDR3 totals 15 residues. V was pared by 4 bases and J by 3 bases, with 4 bases of the junction left unmatched. Germline CDR1 reads SGHDT; CDR2 reads YYEEEE. CDR3 protein: CASSKQGAYTGELFF. The CDR3 DNA reads TGTGCCAGCAGCAAACAGGGGGCGTACACCGGGGAGCTGTTTTTT.

The chain joins TRBV30 to TRBJ2-7, with 7 nucleotides matching TRBD2. The CDR3 runs 12 residues. The germline CDR1 and CDR2 sequences are GTSNPN and SVGIG (reference sequence). Trimming at V came to 4 bases and at J to 3 bases, leaving 3 bases not matched to a gene. The CDR3 loop is CAWNGGGYEQYF. CDR3 bases: TGTGCCTGGAATGGGGGGGGCTACGAGCAGTACTTC.

This clone was seen once. The sample holds other DNA sequences that translate to the same CDR3. The chain couples TRBV5-1 to TRBJ2-3; 7 nucleotides align to TRBD2. J was trimmed by 1 base and V by 0 bases; bases with no gene match: 5. This CDR3 region has 16 residues. Germline values: CDR1 SGHRS, CDR2 YFSETQ. This CDR3 is CASSLGGLPGTDTQYF. The CDR3 coding sequence is TGCGCCAGCAGCTTGGGGGGACTACCCGGCACAGATACGCAGTATTTT.

The chain links TRBV10-3 to TRBJ2-3; 12 nucleotides agree with TRBD2. Germline CDR1 reads ENHRY; CDR2 reads SYGVKD. This CDR3 region has 17 residues. J lost 4 bases, V lost 6 bases, and 11 bases had no gene match. The CDR3 region is CAIRPTSGSVVADTQYF. CDR3 DNA sequence: TGTGCCATCAGGCCGACTAGCGGGAGTGTAGTCGCAGATACGCAGTATTTT.

This chain uses TRBV2 with TRBJ2-1; D call uncertain. This CDR3 contains 14 residues. V was trimmed by 4 bases and J by 10 bases, leaving 17 bases between them. Germline V gene data show CDR1 as SNHLY and CDR2 as FYNNEI. CDR3 region: CASSATLVITEQFF. As DNA, the CDR3 is TGTGCCAGCAGTGCCACCCTTGTGATTACCGAGCAGTTCTTC.

The chain recombines TRBV6-6 with TRBJ2-7; D remains unclear. The CDR3 has 14 residues. Trimming took 0 bases from V and 1 from J, leaving 7 bases between them. Germline CDR1 reads MNHNY; CDR2 reads SVGAGI (reference sequence). DNA for the CDR3: TGTGCCAGCAGTTACTCCCGCGATTCCTACGAGCAGTACTTC. This encodes CASSYSRDSYEQYF.

The chain employs TRBV19 and TRBJ2-5, with a tentative D call TRBD2 (6 bases). The DNA end is more similar to TRBJ2-7, so the J call may be wrong. Germline CDR1 is LNHDA and CDR2 is SQIVND (reference sequence). The CDR3 totals 14 residues. The CDR3 reads CASRRDGSSYEQYF. The CDR3 DNA reads as TGTGCCAGTAGGCGCGACGGGAGCTCCTACGAGCAGTACTTC.

V and J are TRBV19 and TRBJ1-1; TRBD1 aligns across 7 bases. There are 15 residues in the CDR3. Per germline, CDR1 LNHDA and CDR2 SQIVND (reference sequence). Germline trimming cut 4 bases from V and 6 bases from J; bases unmatched to any gene: 11. The CDR3 is CASSSHRGGSAEAFF. CDR3 DNA: TGTGCCAGTAGTAGTCACAGGGGTGGGAGCGCTGAAGCTTTCTTT.

The CDR3 region is CSVLKRGTGRNTGELFF. The CDR3 coding sequence is TGCAGCGTTCTTAAGCGGGGGACAGGGCGGAACACCGGGGAGCTGTTTTTT. This chain links TRBV29-1 with TRBJ2-2, with a possible D match to TRBD1 (9 bases). The germline V gene has CDR1 SQVTM and CDR2 ANQGSEA. V was clipped by 5 bases and J by 1 base, with 20 bases between them. The CDR3 runs 17 residues.

The chain recombines TRBV7-2 with TRBJ2-3; perhaps TRBD2 as D (6 bases). Trimming left V 1 base short and J 4 bases short, with 18 bases between. The CDR3 contains 17 residues. Per germline, CDR1 SGHTA and CDR2 FQGNSA. The CDR3 loop is CASSLGGFAGIADTQYF. Written as DNA, the CDR3 is TGTGCCAGCAGCTTAGGAGGGTTTGCGGGAATCGCAGATACGCAGTATTTT.

V and J are TRBV21-1 and TRBJ2-1; the tabulated D call, TRBD2, remains unverified against the DNA. TRBV21-1 is tagged as a pseudogene. This CDR3 comprises 16 residues. The DNA of the CDR3 is TGTGCCAGCAGTCACGGGAGGGGGACTCCAGTTAATGAGCAGTTCTTC. It encodes CASSHGRGTPVNEQFF.

In the case of this clone: One end of the junction is discordant with germline, which a read error may explain. This chain links TRBV2 with TRBJ2-1; TRBD2 aligns across 8 bases. Germline lookup yields CDR1 SNHLY and CDR2 FYNNEI. This CDR3 is built from 13 residues. CDR3 nucleotide sequence: TGTGCCAGCAGTGAAAGGAGCGGGAGTTTGACGATCTTC. As protein: CASSERSGSLTIF.

Here the CDR3 reads CASSLPGLTNTEAFF. In DNA, the CDR3 is TGTGCCAGCAGTTTACCGGGACTGACGAACACTGAAGCTTTCTTT. This chain connects TRBV28 to TRBJ1-1; D might be TRBD1 (5 bases). Germline V CDR1 and CDR2: MDHEN, SYDVKM. Trimming removed 2 bases from V and 1 base from J, with 11 bases in between. The CDR3 loop spans 15 amino acids.

This chain links TRBV18 with TRBJ1-2, with TRBD1 matching over 10 bases. Unmatched junction bases numbered 7, after V lost 3 bases and J lost 6 bases. The CDR3 has 15 residues. In germline, CDR1 is KGHSH, CDR2 LQKENI. In DNA, the CDR3 is TGTGCCAGCTCACCGAGGACAGGGGGTAGGGATGGCTACACCTTC. It yields the protein CASSPRTGGRDGYTF.

The chain links TRBV6-1 to TRBJ2-2, with TRBD1 matching over 7 bases. This CDR3 has 14 amino acids. V gave up 8 bases and J gave up 7 bases; unmatched junction bases: 10. Germline assignment: CDR1 MNHNS and CDR2 SASEGT. CDR3 residues: CASRPRTGGGELFF. The CDR3 coding sequence is TGTGCCAGCCGCCCCAGGACAGGCGGCGGGGAGCTGTTTTTT.